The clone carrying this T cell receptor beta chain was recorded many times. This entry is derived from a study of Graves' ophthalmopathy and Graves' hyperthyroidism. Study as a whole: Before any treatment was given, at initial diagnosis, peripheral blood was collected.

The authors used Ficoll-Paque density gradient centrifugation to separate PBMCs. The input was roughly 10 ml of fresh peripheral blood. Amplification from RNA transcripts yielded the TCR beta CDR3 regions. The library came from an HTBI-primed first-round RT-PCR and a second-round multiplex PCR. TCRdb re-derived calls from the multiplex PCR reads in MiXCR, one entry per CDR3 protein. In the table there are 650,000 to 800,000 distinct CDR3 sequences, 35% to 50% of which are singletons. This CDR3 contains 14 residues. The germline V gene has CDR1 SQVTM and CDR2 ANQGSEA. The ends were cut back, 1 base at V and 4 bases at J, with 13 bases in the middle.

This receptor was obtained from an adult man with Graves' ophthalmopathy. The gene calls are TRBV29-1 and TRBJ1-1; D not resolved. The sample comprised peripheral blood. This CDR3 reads CSVEAGPWGTEAFF. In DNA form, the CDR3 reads TGCAGCGTTGAAGCGGGTCCCTGGGGCACTGAAGCTTTCTTT.